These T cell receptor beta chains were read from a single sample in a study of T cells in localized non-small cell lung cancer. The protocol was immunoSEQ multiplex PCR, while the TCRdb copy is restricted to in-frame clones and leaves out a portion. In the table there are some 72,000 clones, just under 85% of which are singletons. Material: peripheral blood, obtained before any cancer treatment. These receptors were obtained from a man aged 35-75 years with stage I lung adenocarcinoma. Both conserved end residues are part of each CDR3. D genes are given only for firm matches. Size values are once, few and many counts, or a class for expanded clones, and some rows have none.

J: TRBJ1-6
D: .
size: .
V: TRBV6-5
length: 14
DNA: TGTGCCAGCAGCCCCGGACTTTATAATTCACCCCTCCACTTT
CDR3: CASSPGLYNSPLHF

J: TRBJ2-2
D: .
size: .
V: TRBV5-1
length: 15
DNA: TGCGCCAGCAGCTTGGGTCGCACCAACACCGGGGAGCTGTTTTTT
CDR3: CASSLGRTNTGELFF

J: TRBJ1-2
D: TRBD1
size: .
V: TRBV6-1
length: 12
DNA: TGTGCCAGCAGTGACTACAGGGGGGGCTACACCTTC
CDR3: CASSDYRGGYTF

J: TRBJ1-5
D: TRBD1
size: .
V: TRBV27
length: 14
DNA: TGTGCCAGCAGTAGCTCTCAGGGGGTATCGCCCCAGCATTTT
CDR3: CASSSSQGVSPQHF

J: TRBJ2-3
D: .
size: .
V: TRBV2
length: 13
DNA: TGTGCCAGCAGTTCGGGCCAGATGGGATGGCAGTATTTT
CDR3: CASSSGQMGWQYF

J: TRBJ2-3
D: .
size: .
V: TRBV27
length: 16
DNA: TGTGCCAGCAGTCCCCCTTTTTTGGCACCCACAGATACGCAGTATTTT
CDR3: CASSPPFLAPTDTQYF

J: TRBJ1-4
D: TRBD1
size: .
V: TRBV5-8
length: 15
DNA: TGTGCCAGCAGCTATGACAGGGGGCGCAGTGAAAAACTGTTTTTT
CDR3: CASSYDRGRSEKLFF

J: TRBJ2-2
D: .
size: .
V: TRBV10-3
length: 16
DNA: TGTGCCATCAGTGGGAATCCCTTTACGAACACCGGGGAGCTGTTTTTT
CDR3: CAISGNPFTNTGELFF

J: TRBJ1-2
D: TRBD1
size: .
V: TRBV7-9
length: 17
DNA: TGTGCCAGCAGCTTAGGGATCGGGACAGGGGGCCGGTATGGCTACACCTTC
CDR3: CASSLGIGTGGRYGYTF

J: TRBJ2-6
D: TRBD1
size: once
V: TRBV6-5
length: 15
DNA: TGTGCCAGCAGAACACAGGGGGCTGGGGCCAACGTCCTGACTTTC
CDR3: CASRTQGAGANVLTF

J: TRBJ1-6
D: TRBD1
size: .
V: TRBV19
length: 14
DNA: TGTGCCAGTATGACAGGGGGCAATAATTCACCCCTCCACTTT
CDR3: CASMTGGNNSPLHF

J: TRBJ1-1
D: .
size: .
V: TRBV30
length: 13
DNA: TGTGCCTGGAGTCTCTCGGAGAACACTGAAGCTTTCTTT
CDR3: CAWSLSENTEAFF

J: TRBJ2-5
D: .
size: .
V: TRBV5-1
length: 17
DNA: TGCGCCAGCAGCTTGGCGGCGTCACCTCCTTTCCAAGAGACCCAGTACTTC
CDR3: CASSLAASPPFQETQYF

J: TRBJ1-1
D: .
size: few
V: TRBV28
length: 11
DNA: TGTGCCAGCAGGGGAAATGGAGAGGCTTTCTTT
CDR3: CASRGNGEAFF

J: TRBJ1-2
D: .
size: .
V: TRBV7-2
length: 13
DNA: TGTGCCAGCAGCCCGGGGCTCCAGGGAGGCTACACCTTC
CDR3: CASSPGLQGGYTF

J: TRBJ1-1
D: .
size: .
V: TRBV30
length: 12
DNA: TGTGCCTGGAGTCCTCGGGGGGATGAAGCTTTCTTT
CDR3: CAWSPRGDEAFF

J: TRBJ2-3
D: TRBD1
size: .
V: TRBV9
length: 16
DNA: TGTGCCAGCACCCTCGGGGACAGGGGGGTCGTAAATACGCAGTATTTT
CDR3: CASTLGDRGVVNTQYF

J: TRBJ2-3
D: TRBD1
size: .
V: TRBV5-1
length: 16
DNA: TGCGCCAGCAGCCGGGACAGGTTACCTGGAGGAGATACGCAGTATTTT
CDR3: CASSRDRLPGGDTQYF

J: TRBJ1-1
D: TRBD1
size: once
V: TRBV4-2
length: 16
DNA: TGTGCCAGCAGCCAAGCCTCGACAGGGGGAAACACTGAAGCTTTCTTT
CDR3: CASSQASTGGNTEAFF

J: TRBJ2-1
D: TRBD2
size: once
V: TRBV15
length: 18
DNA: TGTGCCACCACCCCTTTAAGGAAGGGGACTAGCTCTCACAATGAGCAGTTCTTC
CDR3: CATTPLRKGTSSHNEQFF

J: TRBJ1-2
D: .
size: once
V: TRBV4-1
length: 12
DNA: TGCGCCAGCAGCCAAGACACGGACGGCTACACCTTC
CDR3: CASSQDTDGYTF

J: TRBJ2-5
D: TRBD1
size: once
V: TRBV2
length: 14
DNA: TGTGCCAGCAGTGAACGCAGGGGGCCAGGGACCCAGTACTTC
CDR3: CASSERRGPGTQYF

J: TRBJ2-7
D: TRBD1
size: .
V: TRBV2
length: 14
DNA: TGTGCCAGCAGTGACCGACAGGGTCCCTACGAGCAGTACTTC
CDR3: CASSDRQGPYEQYF

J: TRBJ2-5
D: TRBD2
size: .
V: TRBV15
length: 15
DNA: TGTGCCACCAGCAGAGAGAAGCGGGGGAAAGAGACCCAGTACTTC
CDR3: CATSREKRGKETQYF

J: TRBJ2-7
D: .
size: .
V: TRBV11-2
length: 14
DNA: TGTGCCAGCAGCCCCCCTGGCTATCGCTACGAGCAGTACTTC
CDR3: CASSPPGYRYEQYF

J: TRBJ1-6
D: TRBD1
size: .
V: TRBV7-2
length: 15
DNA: TGTGCCAGCAGCTCAATGACAGGGGGCACCTCACCCCTCCACTTT
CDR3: CASSSMTGGTSPLHF

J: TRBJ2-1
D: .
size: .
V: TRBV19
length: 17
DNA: TGTGCCAGTAGTATAGAATACAGGTTGACCTCCTACAATGAGCAGTTCTTC
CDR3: CASSIEYRLTSYNEQFF

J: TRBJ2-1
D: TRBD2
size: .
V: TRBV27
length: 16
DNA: TGTGCCAGCTCCCCAGGGTTAGCGGGAGGGTTCGATGAGCAGTTCTTC
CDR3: CASSPGLAGGFDEQFF

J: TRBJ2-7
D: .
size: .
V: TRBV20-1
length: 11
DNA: TGCAGTGCTAGAGATCGGGGCCTAGGGTACTTC
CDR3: CSARDRGLGYF

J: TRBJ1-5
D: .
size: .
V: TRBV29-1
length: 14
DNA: TGCAGCGTTGCCCCGGCAGGGTCGGATCAGCCCCAGCATTTT
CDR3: CSVAPAGSDQPQHF

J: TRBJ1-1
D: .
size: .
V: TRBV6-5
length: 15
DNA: TGTGCCAGCCACTCGGGGGGCTCAATGAACACTGAAGCTTTCTTT
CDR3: CASHSGGSMNTEAFF

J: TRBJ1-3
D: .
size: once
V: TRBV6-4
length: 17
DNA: TGTGCCAGCAGTGCCGGGAAAAAGGTTCTCTCTGGAAACACCATATATTTT
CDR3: CASSAGKKVLSGNTIYF

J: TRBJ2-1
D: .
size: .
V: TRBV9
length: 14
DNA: TGTGCCAGCAGCGTAGGGAGCGAGCTCAATGAGCAGTTCTTC
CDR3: CASSVGSELNEQFF

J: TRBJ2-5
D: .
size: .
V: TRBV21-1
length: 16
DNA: TGTGCCAGCAGCAAAGTATGGGGGTCGTGGGGTGAGACCCAGTACTTC
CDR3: CASSKVWGSWGETQYF

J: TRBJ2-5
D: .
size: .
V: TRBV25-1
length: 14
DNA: TGTGCCAGCAGTTATAGACGGAACCAAGAGACCCAGTACTTC
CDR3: CASSYRRNQETQYF

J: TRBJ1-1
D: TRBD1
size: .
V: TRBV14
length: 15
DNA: TGTGCCAGCAGCCACCGGACAGGATGGGACACTGAAGCTTTCTTT
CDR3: CASSHRTGWDTEAFF

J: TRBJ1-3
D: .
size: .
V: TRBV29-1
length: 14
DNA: TGCAGCGTTGAAGATAAAGGCTCTGGAAACACCATATATTTT
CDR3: CSVEDKGSGNTIYF

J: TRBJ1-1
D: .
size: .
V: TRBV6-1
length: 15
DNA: TGTGCCAGCAGTGAAGCCCTGGGGGACATGTCTGAAGCTTTCTTT
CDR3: CASSEALGDMSEAFF

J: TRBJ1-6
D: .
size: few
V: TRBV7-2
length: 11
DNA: TGTGCCAGCGGCCAGATGGGGACCCTCCACTTT
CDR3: CASGQMGTLHF

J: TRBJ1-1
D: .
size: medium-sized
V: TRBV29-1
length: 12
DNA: TGCAGCGCCCTCCCGGGAAGCGGAAAAGCTTTCTTT
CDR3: CSALPGSGKAFF

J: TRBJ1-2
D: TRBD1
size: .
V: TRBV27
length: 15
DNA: TGTGCCAGCAGTTACGCTATGGGACAGTCGAGGGGCTACACCTTC
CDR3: CASSYAMGQSRGYTF

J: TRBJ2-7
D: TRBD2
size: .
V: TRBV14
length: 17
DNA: TGTGCCAGCAGCACCAGACTAGCGGGGATGAGCTCCTACGAGCAGTACTTC
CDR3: CASSTRLAGMSSYEQYF

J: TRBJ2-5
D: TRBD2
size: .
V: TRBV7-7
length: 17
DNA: TGTGCTAGCAGCTTAGCGTTGGGACTAGCGGAGGGAGAGACCCAGTACTTC
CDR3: CASSLALGLAEGETQYF

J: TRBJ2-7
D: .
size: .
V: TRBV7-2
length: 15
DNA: TGTGCCAGCAGCTCCTCCCCGAGGTTCTCCTACGAGCAGTACTTC
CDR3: CASSSSPRFSYEQYF

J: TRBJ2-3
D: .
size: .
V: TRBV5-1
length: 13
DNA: TGCGCCAGCCAGGGAGTGGGCACAGATACGCAGTATTTT
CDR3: CASQGVGTDTQYF

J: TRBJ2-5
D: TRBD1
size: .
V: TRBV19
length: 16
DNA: TGTGCCAGTAGTAGGGGCCGGGACAGCGACGGGGAGACCCAGTACTTC
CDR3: CASSRGRDSDGETQYF

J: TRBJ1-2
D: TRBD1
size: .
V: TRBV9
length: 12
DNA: TGTGCCAGCAGCGGTGACAGGGAAGGCTACACCTTC
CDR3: CASSGDREGYTF

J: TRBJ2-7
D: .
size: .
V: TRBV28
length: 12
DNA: TGTGCCAGCAGGGGGTTCGGGTACGAGCAGTACTTC
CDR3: CASRGFGYEQYF

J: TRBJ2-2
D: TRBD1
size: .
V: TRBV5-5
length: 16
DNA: TGTGCCAGCAGCAGACCGGGACAGGGTAACACCGGGGAGCTGTTTTTT
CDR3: CASSRPGQGNTGELFF

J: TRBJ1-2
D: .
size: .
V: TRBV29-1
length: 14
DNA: TGCAGCGTTAGGGGGAACAGTGGGGCTTGGGGCTACACCTTC
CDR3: CSVRGNSGAWGYTF

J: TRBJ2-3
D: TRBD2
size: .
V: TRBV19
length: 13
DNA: TGTGCCACCTCTAGCGGGAGACCAGATACGCAGTATTTT
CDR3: CATSSGRPDTQYF

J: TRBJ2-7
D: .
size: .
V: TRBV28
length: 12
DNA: TGTGCCAGCAGTTTGCAGCCCTACGAGCAGTACTTC
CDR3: CASSLQPYEQYF

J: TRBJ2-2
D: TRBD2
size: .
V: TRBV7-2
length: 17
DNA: TGTGCCAGCAGCCCCGGGGCGTCTGGGAGGGCAACCGGGGAGCTGTTTTTT
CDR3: CASSPGASGRATGELFF

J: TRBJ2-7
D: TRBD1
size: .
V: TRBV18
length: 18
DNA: TGTGCCAGCTCACAACGTCCGGGACAGGGGTGGAACTCCTACGAGCAGTACTTC
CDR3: CASSQRPGQGWNSYEQYF

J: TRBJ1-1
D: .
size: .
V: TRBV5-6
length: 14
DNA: TGTGCCAGCAACCCAAAGGGGTTCGGAACTGAAGCTTTCTTT
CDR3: CASNPKGFGTEAFF

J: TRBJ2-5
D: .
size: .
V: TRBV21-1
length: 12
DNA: TGTGCCAGCAGCAAAGACGAGGAGACCCAGTACTTC
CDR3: CASSKDEETQYF

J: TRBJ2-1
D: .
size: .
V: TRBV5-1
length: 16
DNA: TGCGCCAGCAGGCGTGCCGGGACAACTGCCTACAATGAGCAGTTCTTC
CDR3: CASRRAGTTAYNEQFF